Sequencing of this T cell receptor beta chain was carried out in a study of cytomegalovirus exposure and HLA in healthy donors. Only one count was recorded for this clone. This CDR3 is built from 16 residues. V was shortened by 3 bases and J by 0 bases, with 12 bases between the two germline ends. CDR1 is LNHNV, CDR2 YYDKDF, per germline (reference sequence). 13 Jbeta primers and 60 Vbeta primers were used for the PCR. Repertoires were generated with immunoSEQ multiplex PCR, while TCRdb's copy carries only in-frame clones and drops some. Of 150,000 to 200,000 clones listed, around three quarters are singletons.

The V and J genes are TRBV15 and TRBJ1-3; TRBD1 might be the D (5 bases). The sample was PBMCs. This receptor was taken from a man aged 35 to 55 in good health and CMV-seronegative. CDR3: CATSRGGHRSGNTIYF. CDR3 sequence (DNA): TGTGCCACCAGCAGGGGAGGACATCGCTCTGGAAACACCATATATTTT.